This is a list of T cell receptor beta chains from one sample in a study of T cells in localized non-small cell lung cancer. Profiling relied on immunoSEQ multiplex PCR, and the TCRdb table lists in-frame clones only, not all of them. The table has about 24,000 clones, around 89% seen once. The specimen was PBMCs, collected before any cancer treatment. Receptors were obtained from a man aged 35 to 70 with stage II lung adenocarcinoma. CDR3s include the opening cysteine and the closing phenylalanine or tryptophan. D genes are given only for firm matches.

D gene | V gene | CDR3 protein
TRBD1 | TRBV6-1 | CASTGAGGTNEQFF
NA | TRBV4-1 | CASSLIIF
NA | TRBV6-5 | CASIGGNSYNEQFF
TRBD1 | TRBV5-6 | CASSPAGGGSEAFF
TRBD1 | TRBV7-2 | CASSLQGAGTIYF
NA | TRBV6-1 | CASRDGGVNTEAFF
NA | TRBV27 | CASSASPGTRYF
NA | TRBV20-1 | CSAPRPGGYTF
NA | TRBV21-1 | CASSKGERGGHNEQFF
TRBD2 | TRBV9 | CASSGSGVHTDTQYF
NA | TRBV2 | CASSAQGSTEAFF
NA | TRBV4-2 | CASSQDKGGIQPQHF
TRBD1 | TRBV5-8 | CASSLSGEWTGGRGYTF
NA | TRBV5-3 | CARSSLSGSYGYTF
NA | TRBV5-6 | CASSLPPFSSYNEQFF
NA | TRBV10-3 | CATRDTTAGETQYF
NA | TRBV28 | CASTDTYYRSLGNTIYF
TRBD2 | TRBV7-2 | CASSFPGLGENEQFF
TRBD2 | TRBV9 | CASSVNSGKGDYNEQFF
NA | TRBV28 | CASSLTETSEAFF
NA | TRBV9 | CASSARALAKNIQYF
TRBD2 | TRBV9 | CASSVAILAGQTGELFF
TRBD1 | TRBV27 | CASGSVRDRGGRYEQYF
NA | TRBV11-3 | CASSLNAGELFF
TRBD1 | TRBV6-1 | CASIKDRSSYNEQFF
TRBD1 | TRBV4-2 | CASSQDSGTALYGYTF
NA | TRBV7-2 | CASSLGTASYEQYF
TRBD1 | TRBV6-5 | CASSYRQGAQEAFF
TRBD1 | TRBV10-2 | CASSEDWDRNQPQHF
NA | TRBV13 | CASSPRPLGGELFF
NA | TRBV7-9 | CASSLRTLNTEAFF
NA | TRBV7-2 | CASSLRGNYGYTF
NA | TRBV10-3 | CAYRQDLGNTIYF
TRBD1 | TRBV28 | CASSWTGKYGYTF
NA | TRBV5-6 | CASGYGNTQYF
TRBD2 | TRBV27 | CASSPAPGGGWAQYF
NA | TRBV7-9 | CASSLEWELRFSYNEQFF
TRBD1 | TRBV6-5 | CASSYSIRGRRGELFF
NA | TRBV7-2 | CASSLGRGGNEQFF
NA | TRBV9 | CASSSLKGQFVETQYF
NA | TRBV18 | CASSERREKGTQYF
NA | TRBV7-6 | CASSKPGTPDEQFF
TRBD1 | TRBV5-6 | CASSLGDRGTYEQYF
NA | TRBV28 | CASTPWSVGNYEQYF
TRBD2 | TRBV30 | CAWTTSGGLQETQYF
NA | TRBV9 | CASSVAWGGGNTGELFF
TRBD1 | TRBV30 | CAWIQGANTEAFF
NA | TRBV9 | CASSVTGLVDEQYF
TRBD2 | TRBV5-1 | CASSLAGGSSYNEQFF
NA | TRBV7-2 | CASSLSGGPTYGYTF
TRBD2 | TRBV7-6 | CASRPSGSYADTQYF